Listed below are T cell receptor beta chains from one sample, sequenced in a study of T cells in Graves' hyperthyroidism and ophthalmopathy. TCRdb ran MiXCR on the multiplex PCR reads and lists one entry per CDR3 protein. The top ten hold around 13% of the sample, which has about 570,000 distinct CDR3 sequences, 14% seen once. Sequencing input: blood. The receptors shown here come from a middle-aged woman with Graves' hyperthyroidism. The CDR3 runs from the conserved cysteine through the conserved F or W. Fields, in order: V gene, J gene, D gene, clone size, CDR3 DNA, CDR3 protein. A D gene is named only where the DNA matches it firmly. Expanded clones get a size class; other rows say once, few or many, or leave the size out.

>TRBV5-1|TRBJ1-1|TRBD1|many
TGCGCCAGCAGCGTCCGGGACAGGGACATGAACACTGAAGCTTTCTTT
CASSVRDRDMNTEAFF
>TRBV3-1|TRBJ1-1|-|many
TGTGCCAGCAGCCATGGGAGGTCGACATACACTGAAGCTTTCTTT
CASSHGRSTYTEAFF
>TRBV12-3/TRBV12-4|TRBJ2-2|-|-
TGTGCCAGCAGTGCTGGAGGGGGACTGTTTTTT
CASSAGGGLFF
>TRBV15|TRBJ1-2|TRBD1|few
TGTGCCACCAGCAGGGGGACAGGGTCTAACTATGGCTACACCTTC
CATSRGTGSNYGYTF
>TRBV5-1|TRBJ2-3|TRBD2|many
TGCGCCAGCAGCTACGGGCGGGAGGATACGCAGTATTTT
CASSYGREDTQYF
>TRBV7-9|TRBJ1-2|-|few
TGTGCCAGCAGCTTGTCTCCAGGAGCTAACTATGGCTACACCTTC
CASSLSPGANYGYTF
>TRBV6-5|TRBJ2-7|TRBD1|-
TGTGCCAGCAGTTACCCCTCGACAGGGGGGATAAGGTCCTACGAGCAGTACTTC
CASSYPSTGGIRSYEQYF
>TRBV5-1|TRBJ2-1|-|many
TGCGCCAGCAGCCTTGGGACGGCGAACTTCTTC
CASSLGTANFF
>TRBV18|TRBJ2-5|TRBD1|many
TGTGCCAGCTCACGAGGGGACAGCCAAGAGACCCAGTACTTC
CASSRGDSQETQYF
>TRBV18|TRBJ1-2|-|many
TGTGCCAGCTCTCCCAATAGACCGGCTAACTATGGCTACACCTTC
CASSPNRPANYGYTF
>TRBV7-9|TRBJ1-2|TRBD1|few
TGTGCCAGCAGCCCGGGACAGGAGTATGGCTACACCTTC
CASSPGQEYGYTF
>TRBV7-3|TRBJ2-1|-|-
TGTGCCAGCAGCAAGACAGGATTACGTGAGCAGTTCTTC
CASSKTGLREQFF
>TRBV12-3/TRBV12-4|TRBJ2-5|-|many
TGTGCCAGCAGTTCAGGGGCGCGGGAGACCCAGTACTTC
CASSSGARETQYF
>TRBV29-1|TRBJ2-7|-|few
TGCAGCGTTGGCTGGTCGGGCGCCAGCTACGAGCAGTACTTC
CSVGWSGASYEQYF
>TRBV28|TRBJ1-5|-|many
TGTGCCAGCACGGACATACCCAATCAGCCCCAGCATTTT
CASTDIPNQPQHF
>TRBV19|TRBJ2-7|-|-
TGTGCCAGTAGTATAGGGAACTCCTACGAGCAGTACTTC
CASSIGNSYEQYF
>TRBV27|TRBJ1-6|-|many
TGTGCCAGCAGTTTATCGTCGAGGGGGAGCTCCTATAATTCACCCCTCCACTTT
CASSLSSRGSSYNSPLHF
>TRBV28|TRBJ1-2|-|many
TGTGCCAGCAGTAACAGCTATGGCTACACCTTC
CASSNSYGYTF
>TRBV30|TRBJ2-7|TRBD1|once
TGTGCCTGGAAGGGCAGGGGGCCCAACGAGCAGTACTTC
CAWKGRGPNEQYF
>TRBV24-1|TRBJ2-5|-|-
TGTGCCACCAGTGCGATTGTGGAGGGATTTAGAGAGACCCAGTACTTC
CATSAIVEGFRETQYF
>TRBV12-3/TRBV12-4|TRBJ1-1|-|many
TGTGCCAGCAGTCCCTCTGGGGGAGGTCTGGCTGAAGCTTTCTTT
CASSPSGGGLAEAFF
>TRBV27|TRBJ2-7|TRBD1|few
TGTGCCAGCAGTTCCAACAGGGGGCTTTTCTCCTACGAGCAGTACTTC
CASSSNRGLFSYEQYF
>TRBV18|TRBJ1-6|-|few
TGTGCCAGCTCATTAAACAGGGATTCACCCCTCCACTTT
CASSLNRDSPLHF
>TRBV3-1|TRBJ2-1|-|few
TGTGCCAGTCAGACAGGCTACAATGAGCAGTTCTTC
CASQTGYNEQFF